A selection of T cell receptor beta chains follows, all from one sample in a study of cytomegalovirus exposure and HLA in healthy donors. Assay used: immunoSEQ multiplex PCR; TCRdb lists only in-frame clones, some missing. The sample holds around 170,000 clones, 65% to 85% seen once. Sequencing used PBMCs. The origin of the receptors is a man between 50 and 59 years old in good health and CMV-seronegative. The CDR3 runs from the conserved cysteine through the conserved F or W. Each record gives: clone size, D gene, J gene, V gene, CDR3 DNA, CDR3 protein. D genes are given only for firm matches. Clone size, where shown, is once, few, many, or a class for clones that have expanded.

>once|.|TRBJ2-5|TRBV6-5
TGTGCCAGCAGTACAGAGGGACTCAAGGGAGAGACCCAGTACTTC
CASSTEGLKGETQYF
>.|.|TRBJ2-7|TRBV7-2
TGTGCCAGCTCCCCGGGTGGTTCCTCCTACGAGCAGTACTTC
CASSPGGSSYEQYF
>.|.|TRBJ1-5|TRBV27
TGTGCCAGCAGTTGGGCAGTGAATCAGCCCCAGCATTTT
CASSWAVNQPQHF
>.|.|TRBJ1-2|TRBV4-3
TGCGCCAGCAGCCAAGATGAGGGAGACTATGGCTACACCTTC
CASSQDEGDYGYTF
>.|.|TRBJ2-5|TRBV10-3
TGTGCCATCTCCGGGGTGAATCAAGAGACCCAGTACTTC
CAISGVNQETQYF
>.|.|TRBJ2-7|TRBV27
TGTGCCAGCAGTCCGCGGACAGTTGCTCCCTACGAGCAGTACTTC
CASSPRTVAPYEQYF
>.|TRBD2|TRBJ2-2|TRBV7-9
TGTGCCAGCAGCTCAACTAGCGGGGGGACCGGGGAGCTGTTTTTT
CASSSTSGGTGELFF
>.|TRBD2|TRBJ2-1|TRBV4-3
TGCGCCAGCAGCCAAGTCCCGGGGGGGGGCAATGAGCAGTTCTTC
CASSQVPGGGNEQFF
>once|.|TRBJ2-3|TRBV30
TGTGCCGGGACCCCGGGCACAGATACGCAGTATTTT
CAGTPGTDTQYF
>.|.|TRBJ1-2|TRBV5-1
TGCGCCAGCAGCCCCGGGACATTAACGGATGGCTACACCTTC
CASSPGTLTDGYTF
>.|.|TRBJ1-2|TRBV19
TGTGCCAGTAAACTGTATGGCTACACCTTC
CASKLYGYTF
>.|.|TRBJ2-6|TRBV5-6
TGTGCCAGCAGCTCGGGATGGGGGCCTGGGGCCAACGTCCTGACTTTC
CASSSGWGPGANVLTF
>.|.|TRBJ2-2|TRBV5-4
TGTGCCAGCAGCTTGGTCAGGGCTCCGAACACCGGGGAGCTGTTTTTT
CASSLVRAPNTGELFF
>.|.|TRBJ1-6|TRBV4-1
TGCGCCAGCAGCCAGGTCCCGCTAGTACGGGGCTATAATTCACCCCTCCACTTT
CASSQVPLVRGYNSPLHF
>.|TRBD1|TRBJ2-7|TRBV11-2
TGTGCCAGCAGCTCTTCCACAGGGGGCCGGGACGAGCAGTACTTC
CASSSSTGGRDEQYF
>.|.|TRBJ1-4|TRBV13
TGTGCCAGCAGCTTCCGCGGGGCCGGTGAAAAACTGTTTTTT
CASSFRGAGEKLFF
>.|TRBD1|TRBJ1-1|TRBV27
TGTGCCAGCAGTTACAGGGGGCTAAGAAACACCGAAGCTTTCTTT
CASSYRGLRNTEAFF
>.|.|TRBJ2-5|TRBV7-2
TGTGCCAGCAGTTTGCCCCCTCCGGAGGGCACCCAGTACTTC
CASSLPPPEGTQYF
>.|TRBD1|TRBJ1-4|TRBV15
TGTGCCACCAGTCGGGACAGGGCGGGCGGTGAAAAACTGTTTTTT
CATSRDRAGGEKLFF
>.|TRBD1|TRBJ2-5|TRBV2
TGTGCCAGCAGAGCTTCCGGGACAGCCGGAGAGACCCAGTACTTC
CASRASGTAGETQYF
>.|TRBD1|TRBJ2-1|TRBV6-5
TGTGCCAGCAGACGCCGGACAGGTGAGCAGTTCTTC
CASRRRTGEQFF
>.|TRBD1|TRBJ1-4|TRBV11-2
TGTGCCAGCAGCTTTAGCGGACAGGGGACTAATGAAAAACTGTTTTTT
CASSFSGQGTNEKLFF
>.|TRBD1|TRBJ1-2|TRBV11-2
TGTGCCAGCAGCTCGTGGGGACAGTCTAACTATGGCTACACCTTC
CASSSWGQSNYGYTF
>.|.|TRBJ2-5|TRBV9
TGTGCCAGCAGCGCCGCTAACGGAGAGACCCAGTACTTC
CASSAANGETQYF
>.|TRBD2|TRBJ2-1|TRBV6-1
TGTGCCAGCAGTGCTAGCGGGGGTAACAATGAGCAGTTCTTC
CASSASGGNNEQFF
>.|.|TRBJ1-1|TRBV11-2
TGTGCCAGCAGCTTATCCTCGGTGGTCACTGAAGCTTTCTTT
CASSLSSVVTEAFF
>few|TRBD1|TRBJ2-7|TRBV19
TGTGCCAGTAGCACGGCACAGGGGGCAACCTACGAGCAGTACTTC
CASSTAQGATYEQYF
>.|TRBD1|TRBJ1-1|TRBV9
TGTGCCAGCAGCGTAGGGACAGGATACACTGAAGGAGCTTTCTTT
CASSVGTGYTEGAFF
>.|.|TRBJ1-2|TRBV13
TGTGCCAGCAGCAGACGGACAAGCTATGGCTACACCTTC
CASSRRTSYGYTF
>.|.|TRBJ2-5|TRBV9
TGTGCCTGCAGCGTAGGTGACAGTCAAGAGACCCAGTACTTC
CACSVGDSQETQYF
>.|.|TRBJ2-2|TRBV5-1
TGCGCCAGCAGCTTGGGCCGCCTAGCGTTCACCGGGGAGCTGTTTTTT
CASSLGRLAFTGELFF
>.|.|TRBJ2-7|TRBV2
TGTGCCAGCAGTAAGAGCTCCTACGAGCAGTACTTC
CASSKSSYEQYF
>.|.|TRBJ1-5|TRBV15
TGTGCCACCAGCAGAGATCCGGGGGGGCAGCCCCAGCATTTT
CATSRDPGGQPQHF
>.|.|TRBJ2-1|TRBV10-3
TGTGCCATCGTCGAGGCACCCAGGGGAGAGCAGTTCTTC
CAIVEAPRGEQFF
>.|.|TRBJ2-6|TRBV5-1
TGCGCCAGCAGCGCAGGATCGGGACTCCTCTCTGGGGCCAACGTCCTGACTTTC
CASSAGSGLLSGANVLTF
>.|.|TRBJ1-5|TRBV6-1
TGTGCCAGCAGTGCCAACAGGGGCAATCAGCCCCAGCATTTT
CASSANRGNQPQHF
>.|TRBD1|TRBJ2-2|TRBV18
TGTGCCAGCTCACCCGGACAGGTGGGCGGGGAGCTGTTTTTT
CASSPGQVGGELFF
>few|TRBD1|TRBJ2-5|TRBV11-2
TGTGCCAGCAGTTTGGGACAGACGTACCAAGAGACCCAGTACTTC
CASSLGQTYQETQYF
>once|TRBD1|TRBJ2-1|TRBV5-1
TGCGCCAGCAGCTTCCCCCGAGACAGGGTGGCACGTGAGCAGTTCTTC
CASSFPRDRVAREQFF
>.|TRBD1|TRBJ2-6|TRBV14
TGTGCCAGCAGCCTTTGGACAGGGGGGGCCAACGTCCTGACTTTC
CASSLWTGGANVLTF
>.|.|TRBJ1-1|TRBV6-6
TGTGCCTCCCTAGTTCGGAACACTGAAGCTTTCTTT
CASLVRNTEAFF
>.|.|TRBJ1-5|TRBV19
TGTGCCAGTAGACTACAGGGCGTGTATCCTAGCAATCAGCCCCAGCATTTT
CASRLQGVYPSNQPQHF
>.|TRBD2|TRBJ2-5|TRBV5-1
TGCGCCAGCAGCTCCCTCCAACTAGCGGGGGGTTTCGGGACCCAGTACTTC
CASSSLQLAGGFGTQYF
>.|TRBD2|TRBJ2-1|TRBV5-1
TGCGCCAGCAGCAGCGTAGCGAGCGGGGGTGAGCAGTTCTTC
CASSSVASGGEQFF
>few|.|TRBJ1-6|TRBV6-1
TGTGCCAGCAGTGAGGGCAGCACTGATTCACCCCTCCACTTT
CASSEGSTDSPLHF
>once|.|TRBJ1-5|TRBV7-2
TGTGCCAGCAGCAACGGCGCGGAAACGCCCCAGCATTTT
CASSNGAETPQHF
>.|TRBD1|TRBJ2-7|TRBV5-4
TGTGCCAGCAGCTATGGACAGGGGAGGGAGCAGTACTTC
CASSYGQGREQYF
>.|.|TRBJ1-4|TRBV4-1
TGCGCCAGCAGCACCGTCGCGGGGAGTAATGAAAAACTGTTTTTT
CASSTVAGSNEKLFF
>few|TRBD1|TRBJ1-5|TRBV19
TGTGCCAGTAAAGAGACAGGGTTCTATGGGGCCCAGCATTTT
CASKETGFYGAQHF
>.|.|TRBJ1-6|TRBV4-1
TGCGCCAGCAGCCAAGATAGTAGTTCACCCCTCCACTTT
CASSQDSSSPLHF
>.|TRBD1|TRBJ1-5|TRBV19
TGTGCCAGTAGTACCTACAGGGGGGAAGGCTCCCAGCATTTT
CASSTYRGEGSQHF
>.|TRBD1|TRBJ1-1|TRBV5-6
TGTGCCAGCAGCTTGGCAGGGGGCGCAATGAACACTGAAGCTTTCTTT
CASSLAGGAMNTEAFF
>.|TRBD1|TRBJ2-4|TRBV4-3
TGCGCCAGCAGCCAGGGGACAGTGACGGCCAAAAACATTCAGTACTTC
CASSQGTVTAKNIQYF
>.|.|TRBJ2-7|TRBV7-8
TGTGCCAGCAGCTTTGATGAAAGAGTGGAGCAGTACTTC
CASSFDERVEQYF
>.|TRBD1|TRBJ2-7|TRBV11-2
TGTGCCAGCAGTTTAGACAGGGTCTACGAGCAGTACTTC
CASSLDRVYEQYF